Following are 16 T cell receptor beta chains from one sample sequenced in a study of blood T cell repertoires in COVID-19. Here immunoSEQ multiplex PCR was the method, and the copy in TCRdb shows in-frame clones only, minus some. The sample records about 140,000 clones, just over 85% being singletons. The sequenced sample was peripheral blood. These receptors came from a woman aged 60 to 75 with acute or convalescent COVID-19.

This clone was seen a few times. The rearrangement joins TRBV7-2 to TRBJ1-5, with D possibly being TRBD1 (5 bases). V was clipped by 4 bases and J by 7 bases, with 11 bases between them. CDR1 is SGHTA and CDR2 is FQGNSA in the germline V gene. The CDR3 is made up of 13 amino acids. CDR3 sequence reads: CASSWRGSQPQHF. The CDR3 DNA is TGTGCCAGCAGCTGGAGGGGTTCCCAGCCCCAGCATTTT. Drawing the rest from reference TRBV7-2 and TRBJ1-5, the complete variable domain is GAGVSQSPSNKVTEKGKDVELRCDPISGHTALYWYRQSLGQGLEFLIYFQGNSAPDKSGLPSDRFSAERTGGSVSTLTIQRTQQEDSAVYLCASSWRGSQPQHFGDGTRLSIL.

This clone was picked up one time. V usage is TRBV29-1 and J usage is TRBJ2-5; D is perhaps TRBD2 (7 bases). The CDR3 spans 14 residues. Trimming removed 5 bases from V and 4 bases from J, with 17 bases in between. Germline CDR1 is SQVTM and CDR2 is ANQGSEA. The CDR3 DNA is TGCAGCGTTCTGAAAGGGGGGGCGGGAGAGACCCAGTACTTC. Translating it yields CSVLKGGAGETQYF.

The chain couples TRBV14 to TRBJ1-6; 9 bases line up with TRBD1. The CDR3 loop spans 16 amino acids. V shed 4 bases and J 12 bases; nucleotides not matched to a gene: 13. Germline lookup yields CDR1 SGHDN and CDR2 FVKESK. Here the CDR3 DNA reads TGTGCCAGCAGCCCGCCCGGGACAGGGAGGGGTCGACCCCTCCACTTT. Protein: CASSPPGTGRGRPLHF.

The chain carries TRBV28 and TRBJ2-7; 9 bases line up with TRBD1. V dropped 8 bases and J dropped 1; count of bases not matched to a gene: 3. The CDR3 is 13 amino acids. The germline V gene has CDR1 MDHEN and CDR2 SYDVKM. The CDR3 nucleotides are TGTGCCAGCTACGGGACAGGGTCCTACGAGCAGTACTTC. This encodes CASYGTGSYEQYF. Drawing the rest from reference TRBV28 and TRBJ2-7, the complete variable domain is DVKVTQSSRYLVKRTGEKVFLECVQDMDHENMFWYRQDPGLGLRLIYFSYDVKMKEKGDIPEGYSVSREKKERFSLILESASTNQTSMYLCASYGTGSYEQYFGPGTRLTVT.

V and J are TRBV28 and TRBJ2-7; TRBD2 aligns across 9 bases. V dropped 6 bases and J dropped 5; count of bases not matched to a gene: 11. Germline CDR1 MDHEN, CDR2 SYDVKM. The CDR3 covers 15 residues. CDR3 sequence reads: CASSPRGSGGNEQYF. The CDR3 DNA sequence: TGTGCCAGCAGCCCCCGGGGTAGCGGGGGAAACGAGCAGTACTTC.

The V and J genes are TRBV6-4 and TRBJ1-5; weak D call: TRBD1 (5 bases). The CDR3 is 13 amino acids. Germline assignment: CDR1 MRHNA and CDR2 SNTAGT. Trimming left V 4 bases short and J 5 bases short, with 9 bases between. The CDR3 sequence: CASSARGDQPQHF. CDR3 sequence (DNA): TGTGCCAGCAGTGCTAGGGGTGATCAGCCCCAGCATTTT.

The chain has TRBV5-4 and TRBJ1-1; maybe TRBD1 (6 bases). Looked up from germline, CDR1 is SGHNT and CDR2 is YYREEE (reference sequence). The CDR3 is made up of 15 amino acids. V was cut by 0 bases and J by 1 base, with 10 bases left in between. The CDR3 loop is CASSLEGRGNTEAFF. The CDR3 coding sequence is TGTGCCAGCAGCTTGGAAGGCAGGGGGAACACTGAAGCTTTCTTT. The full variable domain, its missing parts supplied by reference TRBV5-4 and TRBJ1-1, is ETGVTQSPTHLIKTRGQQVTLRCSSQSGHNTVSWYQQALGQGPQFIFQYYREEENGRGNFPPRFSGLQFPNYSSELNVNALELDDSALYLCASSLEGRGNTEAFFGQGTRLTVV.

The chain couples TRBV19 to TRBJ2-2; D perhaps matches TRBD1 (5 bases). The germline V and J ends were trimmed by 3 bases and 6 bases, with 11 bases remaining between them. CDR1 is LNHDA and CDR2 is SQIVND in the germline V gene (reference sequence). The CDR3 is 14 residues long. CDR3 in amino acids: CASSIQGVPGELFF. CDR3 coding DNA: TGTGCCAGTAGTATTCAAGGGGTCCCCGGGGAGCTGTTTTTT.

The J gene is TRBJ2-1, the V gene TRBV5-4; 11 bases fit TRBD2. After removal of 0 bases from V and 4 bases from J, the junction contained 0 bases not matched to a gene. The V gene's germline CDR1 is SGHNT and CDR2 YYREEE (reference sequence). The CDR3 has 15 amino acids. CDR3 DNA: TGTGCCAGCAGCTTGGGACTAGCGGGGTACAATGAGCAGTTCTTC. Its protein is CASSLGLAGYNEQFF.

This clone was detected a few times. The V call is TRBV7-9, the J call TRBJ1-5, with 7 bases aligning to TRBD1. The CDR3 has 15 residues. Germline CDR1 SEHNR, CDR2 FQNEAQ (reference sequence). The trim removed 1 base at V and 2 bases at J, leaving 2 bases unmatched. CDR3 loop: CASSLEGAGNQPQHF. The CDR3 DNA sequence: TGTGCCAGCAGCTTAGAGGGGGCGGGCAATCAGCCCCAGCATTTT.

This clone was picked up a small number of times. This chain uses TRBV3-1 (or the pseudogene TRBV3-2) with TRBJ2-3; 8 nucleotides agree with TRBD2. The junction had 4 bases not matched to a gene; V was cut back by 1 base and J by 4 bases. Germline CDR1 and CDR2: LGHDT and YNNKEL (reference sequence). CDR3 length: 15 residues. CDR3 DNA sequence: TGTGCCAGCAGCCAAGTTCGGGGGGGCGCAGATACGCAGTATTTT. Protein: CASSQVRGGADTQYF.

This chain joins TRBV3-1 (or the pseudogene TRBV3-2) and TRBJ2-3; 12 bases are a match to TRBD2. The CDR3 covers 19 residues. Germline CDR1 and CDR2: LGHDT and YNNKEL (reference sequence). V dropped 2 bases and J dropped 2; count of bases not matched to a gene: 11. The chain's CDR3 is CASSQRRLAGGPLTDTQYF. The CDR3 nucleotides are TGTGCCAGCAGCCAAAGGCGGCTAGCGGGGGGGCCGCTCACAGATACGCAGTATTTT.

V usage is TRBV11-3 and J usage is TRBJ2-7, with D perhaps TRBD2 (5 bases). Trimming pared 5 bases from V and 3 bases from J, leaving 11 bases between. Germline V gene sequence: CDR1 SGHNT, CDR2 YENEEA. This CDR3 is built from 13 residues. Written as DNA, the CDR3 is TGTGCCAGCAGCCCGGGGTTTTTCTACGAGCAGTACTTC. It yields the protein CASSPGFFYEQYF.

The chain couples TRBV25-1 to TRBJ1-5, with D maybe TRBD1 (6 bases). This CDR3 is 13 amino acids long. Trimming stripped 6 bases from V and 4 bases from J, with 10 bases between. Germline V CDR1 and CDR2: MGHDK, SYGVNS. The CDR3 loop reads CASRGAGNQPQHF. The CDR3 nucleotides read TGTGCCAGCAGGGGGGCGGGTAATCAGCCCCAGCATTTT.

Only a few counts were recorded for this clone. The chain is built from TRBV5-1 and TRBJ2-7, with TRBD2 matching 9 bases. The CDR3 is made up of 16 amino acids. V trimming: 0 bases; J trimming: 4 bases; junction bases outside the gene matches: 8. In germline, CDR1 is SGHRS, CDR2 YFSETQ. DNA for the CDR3: TGCGCCAGCAGCTTGGAGGGGCGGGGGGGCATATACGAGCAGTACTTC. This encodes CASSLEGRGGIYEQYF.

V and J are TRBV11-2 and TRBJ2-5, with a possible D match to TRBD1 (6 bases). Germline-derived CDR1 and CDR2 are SGHAT and FQNNGV. This CDR3 is 14 amino acids long. Trimming stripped 2 bases from V and 2 bases from J, with 9 bases between. The CDR3 spells CASSLHRVQETQYF. The CDR3 DNA sequence: TGTGCCAGCAGCTTACACAGGGTTCAAGAGACCCAGTACTTC.